The 31 T cell receptor beta chains given below trace back to one sample, sequenced in a study of T cell changes during pregnancy in multiple sclerosis. The table came from immunoSEQ multiplex PCR; TCRdb's copy has only in-frame clones and leaves some out. The data hold around 19,000 clones, with less than 90% observed a single time. The specimen was CD8+ T cells from peripheral blood mononuclear cells, collected in the third trimester of pregnancy. Every receptor here comes from a female donor in good health, enrolled as a control in a pregnancy study.

The chain recombines TRBV19 with TRBJ2-1; TRBD1 is a possible D gene (6 bases). Trimming took 2 bases from V and 1 from J, leaving 9 bases between them. This CDR3 contains 15 residues. CDR1 and CDR2 from the germline V gene are LNHDA and SQIVND (reference sequence). For the CDR3, the DNA is TGTGCCAGTAGTATAACAGGGCGATCCTACAATGAGCAGTTCTTC. This gives the protein CASSITGRSYNEQFF.

The rearrangement joins TRBV7-9 to TRBJ2-7; the D is unclear. The V and J ends lost 7 bases and 4 bases respectively, with 8 bases between them. There are 11 residues in the CDR3. CDR1 and CDR2 (germline): SEHNR, FQNEAQ (reference sequence). The CDR3 loop is CASTSGYEQYF. The CDR3 DNA reads TGTGCCAGCACCTCCGGGTACGAGCAGTACTTC.

This clone was found a few times. The chain carries TRBV15 and TRBJ2-3, with TRBD1 matching over 10 bases. The germline CDR1 and CDR2 sequences are LNHNV and YYDKDF (reference sequence). V shed 0 bases, J shed 4 bases, and the junction held 4 bases outside the gene matches. CDR3 size: 16 residues. In nucleotides, the CDR3 is TGTGCCACCAGCAGAGATTCGGGGACAGGGGCAGATACGCAGTATTTT. It specifies CATSRDSGTGADTQYF.

This chain uses TRBV1 with TRBJ2-5; the table's D call, TRBD2, has no DNA check behind it. TRBV1 is given as a pseudogene. CDR3 length: 13 residues. The chain's CDR3 is CTSSQDPEETQYF. CDR3 bases: TGCACCAGCAGCCAAGACCCCGAAGAGACCCAGTACTTC.

CDR3: CSVRTDTQYF. The CDR3 DNA sequence: TGCAGCGTCCGGACAGATACGCAGTATTTT. The chain uses TRBV29-1 and TRBJ2-3; D is unclear. The CDR3 covers 10 residues. CDR1 and CDR2 from the germline V gene are SQVTM and ANQGSEA. V was pared by 6 bases and J by 3 bases, with 4 bases between.

V is TRBV11-1 and J is TRBJ2-7, with TRBD2 as a possible D gene (5 bases). Trimming cost V 5 bases and J 8 bases, with 13 bases left between them. This CDR3 spans 12 amino acids. Germline lookup yields CDR1 SGHAT and CDR2 FQDESV (reference sequence). The CDR3 bases are TGTGCCAGCAGCCCAACAACTAGGCAGCAGTACTTC. Its protein product is CASSPTTRQQYF.

The genes are TRBV28 and TRBJ2-7, with TRBD2 matching over 7 bases. Germline trimming cut 5 bases from V and 6 bases from J; bases unmatched to any gene: 10. Germline V gene data show CDR1 as MDHEN and CDR2 as SYDVKM. The CDR3 runs to 14 residues. For the CDR3, the DNA is TGTGCCAGCAGTATACGCGGGACTACTTTCGAGCAGTACTTC. This codes for CASSIRGTTFEQYF.

The gene calls are TRBV4-1 and TRBJ2-3; D uncertain. V was cut by 0 bases and J by 0 bases, with 7 bases left in between. Germline CDR1 and CDR2: MGHRA and YSYEKL. The CDR3 runs 15 residues. In DNA, the CDR3 is TGCGCCAGCAGCCAAGATCCCCCTAGCACAGATACGCAGTATTTT. Its protein product is CASSQDPPSTDTQYF.

V and J are TRBV6-5 and TRBJ1-1, with 9 positions matching TRBD1. The J segment lost 4 bases and the V segment lost 6 bases, leaving 3 bases of the junction unmatched. In germline, CDR1 is MNHEY, CDR2 SVGAGI. This CDR3 has 13 amino acids. The CDR3 region has the DNA TGTGCCAGCAGCTGGACAGGGGTCACTGAAGCTTTCTTT. This gives the protein CASSWTGVTEAFF.

This sequence joins TRBV2 and TRBJ2-2, with D possibly TRBD1 on 5 matching bases. Germline CDR1 is SNHLY and CDR2 is FYNNEI. The CDR3 is 14 residues long. The V end lost 4 bases, the J end lost 2 bases, and 8 bases lay between the germline ends. CDR3 loop: CASSARDNTGELFF. CDR3 sequence (DNA): TGTGCCAGCAGTGCCAGGGATAACACCGGGGAGCTGTTTTTT.

The chain recombines TRBV6-5 with TRBJ1-2; perhaps TRBD1 as D (6 bases). Trimming removed 6 bases from V and 7 bases from J, with 18 bases in between. The CDR3 extends over 14 amino acids. The germline V gene encodes CDR1 MNHEY and CDR2 SVGAGI. CDR3 in amino acids: CASREGTPPFGYTF. The CDR3 region has the DNA TGTGCCAGCAGAGAAGGGACACCCCCTTTTGGCTACACCTTC.

This chain uses TRBV6-1 with TRBJ1-1, with TRBD1 identical over 9 bases. CDR1 and CDR2 (germline): MNHNS, SASEGT. V trimming: 4 bases; J trimming: 0 bases; junction bases outside the gene matches: 6. CDR3 length equals 16 residues. CDR3 amino acids: CASSAGTGTVNTEAFF. The CDR3 DNA sequence: TGTGCCAGCAGTGCCGGGACAGGGACGGTGAACACTGAAGCTTTCTTT.

The chain combines TRBV6-6 with TRBJ1-3; weak D call: TRBD1 (5 bases). This CDR3 comprises 14 residues. V was cut by 9 bases and J by 4 bases, with 16 bases left in between. In germline, CDR1 is MNHNY, CDR2 SVGAGI (reference sequence). The CDR3 nucleotides are TGTGCCAGTACCCCCCGGGGGTCCGGAAACACCATATATTTT. It codes for CASTPRGSGNTIYF.

The rearrangement uses TRBV11-2 and TRBJ2-7, with D maybe TRBD2 (7 bases). Per the germline V gene, CDR1 is SGHAT and CDR2 is FQNNGV. V was clipped by 1 base and J by 3 bases, with 10 bases between them. This CDR3 contains 14 residues. The CDR3 DNA reads TGTGCCAGCAGCTTAGGAGGGGGGGGCTACGAGCAGTACTTC. This encodes CASSLGGGGYEQYF.

The V gene is TRBV7-9, the J gene TRBJ2-1; 14 bases are shared with TRBD2. V trimming: 3 bases; J trimming: 6 bases; junction bases outside the gene matches: 4. Germline assignment: CDR1 SEHNR and CDR2 FQNEAQ (reference sequence). This CDR3 is 16 amino acids long. CDR3 nucleotides: TGTGCCAGCAGCTTGAGACTAGCGGGGGGGGGCAATGAGCAGTTCTTC. Protein sequence: CASSLRLAGGGNEQFF. Combining the CDR3 with reference TRBV7-9 and TRBJ2-1 gives the whole variable domain DTGVSQNPRHKITKRGQNVTFRCDPISEHNRLYWYRQTLGQGPEFLTYFQNEAQLEKSRLLSDRFSAERPKGSFSTLEIQRTEQGDSAMYLCASSLRLAGGGNEQFFGPGTRLTVL.

Of note for this clone: A single base separates this from a much larger clone, so it may be a read error. The chain employs TRBV7-3 and TRBJ2-1; 8 nucleotides align to TRBD1. The length of the CDR3 is 13 residues. Germline V gene data show CDR1 as SGHTA and CDR2 as FQGTGA. V shed 11 bases and J 7 bases; nucleotides not matched to a gene: 10. CDR3 coding DNA: TGTGCCGGCGGTCAGGGGGCGGGTAATGAGCAGTTCTTC. As protein: CAGGQGAGNEQFF.

The chain joins TRBV15 to TRBJ2-7; TRBD2 aligns across 7 bases. V gave up 4 bases and J gave up 0 bases; unmatched junction bases: 6. This CDR3 comprises 15 residues. Germline V CDR1 and CDR2: LNHNV, YYDKDF (reference sequence). CDR3 loop: CATSISLAVSYEQYF. CDR3 sequence (DNA): TGTGCCACCAGCATTAGTCTAGCGGTCTCCTACGAGCAGTACTTC.

This clone was seen just once. Written as DNA, the CDR3 is TGCGCCAGCAGCGTGGACAGGAGACAAGAGACCCAGTACTTC. The encoded protein is CASSVDRRQETQYF. The chain combines TRBV4-3 with TRBJ2-5; 7 bases align to TRBD1. From germline, CDR1 is LGHNA and CDR2 YSLEER. The CDR3 is 14 residues long. V lost 5 bases and J lost 2; bases outside the gene matches: 5.

This clone showed up many times. The chain couples TRBV5-6 to TRBJ2-7; tentatively, D is TRBD1 (5 bases). This CDR3 comprises 13 residues. V shed 0 bases and J shed 4 bases, with 8 bases lying between them. Per the germline V gene, CDR1 is SGHDT and CDR2 is YYEEEE. Here the CDR3 DNA reads TGTGCCAGCAGCTTGGATACAGGTTACGAGCAGTACTTC. Translated: CASSLDTGYEQYF.

This clone was found many times. The chain has TRBV7-8 and TRBJ1-1, with D perhaps matching TRBD1 (6 bases). This CDR3 region has 14 residues. Trimming removed 1 base at V and 4 bases at J, with 10 bases between. Germline V gene sequence: CDR1 SGHVS, CDR2 FQNEAQ. The CDR3 loop is CASSLVGQLTEAFF. The DNA for the CDR3 is TGTGCCAGCAGCTTAGTAGGACAGCTCACTGAAGCTTTCTTT. The full variable domain, completed using reference TRBV7-8 and TRBJ1-1, is GAGVSQSPRYKVAKRGQDVALRCDPISGHVSLFWYQQALGQGPEFLTYFQNEAQLDKSGLPSDRFFAERPEGSVSTLKIQRTQQEDSAVYLCASSLVGQLTEAFFGQGTRLTVV.

In the case of this clone: A read error is likely here: a far larger clone is one base away. The rearrangement links TRBV27 to TRBJ2-3; weak D call: TRBD2 (6 bases). The V end was cut by 5 bases, the J end by 0 bases, with 6 bases between. The CDR3 is 13 residues long. Germline CDR1 and CDR2: MNHEY and SMNVEV (reference sequence). The CDR3 protein is CASSSGSTDTQYF. As DNA, the CDR3 is TGTGCCAGCAGTAGCGGGAGCACAGATACGCAGTATTTT.

The chain couples TRBV30 to TRBJ2-1; 7 nucleotides agree with TRBD2. Germline V gene sequence: CDR1 GTSNPN, CDR2 SVGIG (reference sequence). With V trimmed by 5 bases and J by 2 bases, 18 bases remained unmatched. This CDR3 contains 18 residues. For the CDR3, the DNA is TGTGCCTGGCAGGATAGGGGTAGGGGACTACCAACCTACAATGAGCAGTTCTTC. Amino acid sequence: CAWQDRGRGLPTYNEQFF.

The rearrangement links TRBV19 to TRBJ1-1, with TRBD1 matching 8 bases. The germline V gene encodes CDR1 LNHDA and CDR2 SQIVND (reference sequence). V was pared by 3 bases and J by 5 bases, with 14 bases of the junction left unmatched. The CDR3 consists of 17 residues. The CDR3 here is CASSIDRWTGLYTEAFF. Written as DNA, the CDR3 is TGTGCCAGTAGTATCGATAGGTGGACAGGGTTGTATACTGAAGCTTTCTTT. Variable domain in full (rest from reference TRBV19 and TRBJ1-1): DGGITQSPKYLFRKEGQNVTLSCEQNLNHDAMYWYRQDPGQGLRLIYYSQIVNDFQKGDIAEGYSVSREKKESFPLTVTSAQKNPTAFYLCASSIDRWTGLYTEAFFGQGTRLTVV.

In this sample, this clone turned up once. The chain has TRBV11-2 and TRBJ2-5, with TRBD2 matching over 16 bases. V trimming: 5 bases; J trimming: 2 bases; junction bases outside the gene matches: 8. CDR1 and CDR2 (germline): SGHAT, FQNNGV. The CDR3 sequence is 18 residues long. The CDR3 spells CASSPGTSGRARQETQYF. The CDR3 DNA reads TGTGCCAGCAGCCCCGGGACTAGCGGGAGGGCTAGGCAAGAGACCCAGTACTTC.

The chain recombines TRBV6-1 with TRBJ1-4; D is perhaps TRBD1 (5 bases). Trimming took 0 bases from V and 5 from J, leaving 10 bases between them. Per germline, CDR1 MNHNS and CDR2 SASEGT. The CDR3 contains 15 residues. The CDR3 loop is CASSEAAGQNEKLFF. The CDR3 bases are TGTGCCAGCAGTGAAGCGGCGGGGCAAAATGAAAAACTGTTTTTT.

In DNA form, the CDR3 reads TGTGCCAGCAGTACGGGACTTAGCTCCTACGAGCAGTACTTC. Encoded protein: CASSTGLSSYEQYF. V usage is TRBV27 and J usage is TRBJ2-7; possibly TRBD2 for D (6 bases). The germline CDR1 and CDR2 sequences are MNHEY and SMNVEV (reference sequence). The CDR3 sequence is 14 residues long. Deletions cut 5 bases from V and 0 bases from J, with 11 bases between.

The chain joins TRBV27 to TRBJ1-2; D is possibly TRBD1 (5 bases). Germline V lookup: CDR1 MNHEY, CDR2 SMNVEV (reference sequence). Trimming shortened V by 3 bases and J by 3 bases, and 8 bases separated the two germline ends. The CDR3 extends over 13 amino acids. The CDR3 reads CASSLVGDYGYTF. CDR3 in DNA: TGTGCCAGCAGTTTGGTAGGGGACTATGGCTACACCTTC.

V and J are TRBV5-6 and TRBJ1-2; TRBD1 is a possible D gene (5 bases). V was pared by 0 bases and J by 11 bases, with 8 bases between. CDR1 is SGHDT, CDR2 YYEEEE, per germline. The CDR3 loop spans 11 amino acids. The CDR3 bases are TGTGCCAGCAGCTTGGACAGGCGTTACACCTTC. It specifies CASSLDRRYTF.

The rearrangement uses TRBV2 and TRBJ2-7; D ambiguous. The germline gives CDR1 SNHLY, CDR2 FYNNEI. This CDR3 is 13 amino acids long. The V and J ends lost 10 bases and 5 bases respectively, with 18 bases between them. The CDR3 loop reads CANRIEVWDEQYF. DNA of the CDR3: TGTGCCAACAGAATAGAGGTATGGGACGAGCAGTACTTC. Filled out from reference TRBV2 and TRBJ2-7, the complete variable domain reads EPEVTQTPSHQVTQMGQEVILRCVPISNHLYFYWYRQILGQKVEFLVSFYNNEISEKSEIFDDQFSVERPDGSNFTLKIRSTKLEDSAMYFCANRIEVWDEQYFGPGTRLTVT.

V gene TRBV21-1 combines with J gene TRBJ2-4; the table's D call of TRBD1 was not tested on the DNA. TRBV21-1 is an annotated pseudogene. The CDR3 spans 13 residues. CDR3 loop: CASGPLRINIQYF. As DNA, the CDR3 is TGTGCCAGCGGGCCGCTCCGGATAAACATTCAGTACTTC.

The chain recombines TRBV7-9 with TRBJ2-3; D is unclear. V was clipped by 5 bases and J by 7 bases, with 13 bases between them. CDR1 SEHNR and CDR2 FQNEAQ come from the germline V gene (reference sequence). The CDR3 consists of 13 residues. In DNA form, the CDR3 reads TGTGCCAGCAGCCTCGAGTCCCGCTATACGCAGTATTTT. Translated: CASSLESRYTQYF. Full variable domain (outside the CDR3, taken from reference TRBV7-9 and TRBJ2-3): DTGVSQNPRHKITKRGQNVTFRCDPISEHNRLYWYRQTLGQGPEFLTYFQNEAQLEKSRLLSDRFSAERPKGSFSTLEIQRTEQGDSAMYLCASSLESRYTQYFGPGTRLTVL.